The sequence of this T cell receptor (beta chain) was determined in a study of blood T cell repertoires in COVID-19. Study as a whole: Acute-phase and convalescent COVID-19 samples originated in the United States, Italy and Spain.

CDR1 and CDR2 from the germline V gene are MNHEY and SVGAGI. V lost 3 bases and J 7 bases, leaving 13 bases between the germline ends. The CDR3 has 13 amino acids. Cohorts were based on clinical histories the participants reported. The count of this clone is one. Per the original methods: Estimated nucleated cell counts came from reference gene primer amplification. This table comes from immunoSEQ multiplex PCR, and its TCRdb copy is limited to in-frame clones, with some not included. V and J calls and clone size follow that table, whereas D and trimming were derived from the DNA. The data hold fewer than 450,000 clones, with around 90% observed a single time.

The origin of this receptor is a woman in her 40s with acute COVID-19. Sequenced input: PBMCs or T cells enriched from blood (not recorded which). V usage is TRBV6-5 and J usage is TRBJ2-7, with a possible D match to TRBD2 (5 bases). The CDR3 DNA is TGTGCCAGCAGTTATCTGGATCGGGAAGAGCAGTACTTC. Amino acids: CASSYLDREEQYF.